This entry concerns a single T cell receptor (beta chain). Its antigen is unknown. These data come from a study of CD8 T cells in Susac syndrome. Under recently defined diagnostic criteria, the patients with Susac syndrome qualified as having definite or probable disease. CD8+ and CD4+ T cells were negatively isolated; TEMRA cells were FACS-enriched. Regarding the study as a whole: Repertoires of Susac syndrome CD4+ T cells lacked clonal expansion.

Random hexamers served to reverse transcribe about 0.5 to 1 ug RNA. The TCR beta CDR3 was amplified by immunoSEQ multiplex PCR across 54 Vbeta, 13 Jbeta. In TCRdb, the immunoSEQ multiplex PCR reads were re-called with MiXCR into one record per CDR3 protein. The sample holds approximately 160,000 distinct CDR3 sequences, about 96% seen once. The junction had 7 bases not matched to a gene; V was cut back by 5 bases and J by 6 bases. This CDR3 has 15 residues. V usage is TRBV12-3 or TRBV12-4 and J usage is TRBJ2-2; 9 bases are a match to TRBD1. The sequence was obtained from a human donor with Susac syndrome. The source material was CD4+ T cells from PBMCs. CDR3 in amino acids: CASSPQGALPGELFF. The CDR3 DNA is TGTGCCAGCAGTCCACAGGGGGCGCTCCCCGGGGAGCTGTTTTTT.